The rows below give T cell receptor beta chains drawn from one sample of a study of regulatory T cells in long-lasting Graves disease. In TCRdb, the multiplex PCR reads were re-called with MiXCR into one record per CDR3 protein. Of roughly 360,000 distinct CDR3 sequences listed, 10% to 15% are singletons. These data were also filed under a second study, of T cells in Graves' hyperthyroidism and ophthalmopathy.

This specimen consisted of peripheral blood mononuclear cells (PBMCs), obtained at new diagnosis, from a patient treated with antithyroid drugs. The source is a woman aged 18-35 years with Graves disease. The CDR3 runs from the conserved cysteine through the conserved F or W. Fields, in order: CDR3 protein, CDR3 DNA, clone size, D gene, V gene, J gene. D genes are given only for firm matches. The size of a clone is reported for some rows only, either as once, few or many, or as a class for expanded clones.

cdr3_aa: CSVEVGGDYGYTF
cdr3_nt: TGCAGCGTTGAAGTAGGGGGGGACTATGGCTACACCTTC
clone_size: .
d_call: .
v_call: TRBV29-1
j_call: TRBJ1-2

cdr3_aa: CASSFSLRRETQYF
cdr3_nt: TGTGCCAGCAGCTTTAGCCTTCGGCGGGAGACCCAGTACTTC
clone_size: few
d_call: .
v_call: TRBV13
j_call: TRBJ2-5

cdr3_aa: CASSSETGSEKLFF
cdr3_nt: TGTGCCAGCAGCTCGGAAACAGGATCTGAAAAACTGTTTTTT
clone_size: .
d_call: .
v_call: TRBV7-9
j_call: TRBJ1-4

cdr3_aa: CASSLGETGLLGYEQYF
cdr3_nt: TGTGCCAGCAGTTTAGGAGAAACAGGGCTCTTGGGCTACGAGCAGTACTTC
clone_size: many
d_call: .
v_call: TRBV27
j_call: TRBJ2-7

cdr3_aa: CATSRGEGDHQDF
cdr3_nt: TGTGCCACCAGCAGAGGCGAGGGGGACCACCAGGACTTC
clone_size: .
d_call: .
v_call: TRBV15
j_call: TRBJ2-7

cdr3_aa: CASSAGTVTYEQYF
cdr3_nt: TGCGCCAGCAGCGCCGGGACAGTTACCTACGAGCAGTACTTC
clone_size: many
d_call: TRBD1
v_call: TRBV4-1
j_call: TRBJ2-7

cdr3_aa: CSAFTDLRLHEQFF
cdr3_nt: TGCAGTGCTTTTACGGACTTAAGGTTGCATGAGCAGTTCTTC
clone_size: many
d_call: .
v_call: TRBV20-1
j_call: TRBJ2-1

cdr3_aa: CASSLRSLAGASTDTQYF
cdr3_nt: TGTGCCAGCAGCTTAAGAAGTCTAGCGGGGGCGAGCACAGATACGCAGTATTTT
clone_size: many
d_call: TRBD2
v_call: TRBV7-3
j_call: TRBJ2-3

cdr3_aa: CSAGQGMREQYF
cdr3_nt: TGCAGCGCGGGACAGGGGATGAGGGAGCAGTACTTC
clone_size: many
d_call: TRBD1
v_call: TRBV29-1
j_call: TRBJ2-7

cdr3_aa: CASSIPDLNTEAFF
cdr3_nt: TGTGCCAGTAGTATACCGGACCTGAACACTGAAGCTTTCTTT
clone_size: .
d_call: .
v_call: TRBV19
j_call: TRBJ1-1

cdr3_aa: CASLNADTQYF
cdr3_nt: TGTGCCAGCCTCAACGCAGATACGCAGTATTTT
clone_size: many
d_call: .
v_call: TRBV6-1
j_call: TRBJ2-3

cdr3_aa: CATSDSLTGTGGSYNEQFF
cdr3_nt: TGTGCCACCAGTGATTCGTTGACCGGGACAGGGGGCTCCTACAATGAGCAGTTCTTC
clone_size: few
d_call: TRBD1
v_call: TRBV24-1
j_call: TRBJ2-1

cdr3_aa: CASRPINGAYQPQHF
cdr3_nt: TGTGCCAGCAGACCCATTAACGGGGCCTACCAGCCCCAGCATTTT
clone_size: many
d_call: .
v_call: TRBV6-2/TRBV6-3
j_call: TRBJ1-5

cdr3_aa: CASSLWGDSGGADNEQFF
cdr3_nt: TGTGCCAGCAGCTTATGGGGTGATAGCGGGGGGGCCGACAATGAGCAGTTCTTC
clone_size: many
d_call: TRBD2
v_call: TRBV7-3
j_call: TRBJ2-1

cdr3_aa: CASSQAGSKETQYF
cdr3_nt: TGTGCCAGCAGTCAGGCAGGGAGTAAGGAGACCCAGTACTTC
clone_size: once
d_call: .
v_call: TRBV5-5
j_call: TRBJ2-5